This T cell receptor (beta chain) was recovered during a study of T cell changes during pregnancy in multiple sclerosis. The table came from immunoSEQ multiplex PCR; TCRdb's copy has only in-frame clones and leaves some out. The data show tens of thousands of clones, 91% seen once. Per germline, CDR1 SEHNR and CDR2 FQNEAQ (reference sequence). The CDR3 length is 13 residues. The V gene lost 2 bases and the J gene lost 8 bases, with 10 bases spanning the gap. The sequence came from a female donor in good health, enrolled as a control in a pregnancy study. The chain recombines TRBV7-9 with TRBJ2-1, with D maybe TRBD2 (6 bases). The sample was peripheral blood, taken after pregnancy. CDR3 in amino acids: CASSLRREDEQFF. The CDR3 coding sequence is TGTGCCAGCAGCTTACGGAGGGAAGATGAGCAGTTCTTC.